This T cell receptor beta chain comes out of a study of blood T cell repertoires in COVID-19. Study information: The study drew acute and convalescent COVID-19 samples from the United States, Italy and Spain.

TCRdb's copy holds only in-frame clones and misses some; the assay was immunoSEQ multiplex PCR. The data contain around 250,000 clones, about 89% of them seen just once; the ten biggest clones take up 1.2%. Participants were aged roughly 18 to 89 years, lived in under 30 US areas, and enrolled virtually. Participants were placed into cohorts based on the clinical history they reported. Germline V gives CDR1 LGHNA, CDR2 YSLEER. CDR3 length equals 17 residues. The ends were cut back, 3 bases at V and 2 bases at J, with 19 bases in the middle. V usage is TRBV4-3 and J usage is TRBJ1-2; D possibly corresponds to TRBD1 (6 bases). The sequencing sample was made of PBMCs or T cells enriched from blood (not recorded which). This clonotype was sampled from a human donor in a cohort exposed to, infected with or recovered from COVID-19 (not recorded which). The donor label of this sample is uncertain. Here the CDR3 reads CASSQTLTLQGNYGYTF. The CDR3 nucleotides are TGCGCCAGCAGCCAGACCCTAACATTACAGGGAAACTATGGCTACACCTTC.